This T cell receptor (beta chain) was retrieved from a study of T cells in Graves' hyperthyroidism and ophthalmopathy (dated by TCRdb to the late 2010s). Describing the broader study: Peripheral blood samples were taken at initial diagnosis, before any treatment was given. A discovery cohort of approximately 97 patients, about 40 with Graves' ophthalmopathy and more than 55 with stable Graves' hyperthyroidism, was used to find distinguishing TCR V-J signatures. Prospective prediction of ophthalmopathy was tested in an independent validation cohort consisting of some 20 hyperthyroidism patients and around 16 patients who later progressed to ophthalmopathy. The approximately 90 discovery patients were randomly split 7:3 into training and test sets. Thyroid tissue and blood T-cell repertoires from more than 5 Graves' hyperthyroidism patients were also compared in the study. After sampling, hyperthyroidism patients received methimazole starting at 30 mg daily, and ophthalmopathy patients received high-dose intravenous methylprednisolone. TCR Vbeta CDR3 sequencing of fewer than 150 peripheral blood samples (more than 40 ophthalmopathy, 75 hyperthyroidism and approximately 17 progressor patients) is reported in the paper.

Ophthalmopathy patients had moderately to severely active disease, Clinical Activity Score of at least 3, NOSPECS grade of at least 4, and duration under 3 months. Exclusion was applied to patients with uncontrolled infections, other autoimmune diseases, pregnancy or lactation. Diagnoses were based on clinical symptoms, serum thyroxine and TRAb, thyroid ultrasound and orbital computed tomography. Ficoll-Paque density gradient centrifugation was used to isolate PBMCs from around 10 ml of fresh peripheral blood. Trizol reagent was used to extract total RNA, and RNA quality was then checked on an Agilent 2100 Bioanalyzer. A note on this clonotype: What this receptor recognizes is not known. No much larger clone is present one base from it, and per-base qualities are unavailable.

TCR beta CDR3 regions were amplified from RNA transcripts. The first round of RT-PCR for the TCR CDR3 was performed with the HTBI primer set and the Qiagen OneStep RT-PCR kit. Libraries were constructed in a second round of multiplex PCR, after which size selection and purification were performed. Sequencing of the libraries was done on an Illumina HiSeq2000 using paired-end 100 bp reads. On the study's bioinformatics: SOAPnuke was used to process the raw data, throwing out any read that contained adapters or uncalled bases, had a mean Phred below 15, or lacked an exact constant-primer or identifier match. High-quality paired reads were merged with COPE v1.2.5, and unique nucleotide sequences were defined as clonotypes. MiTCR v1.1 was used to align clonotypes to the IMGT TRBV, TRBD and TRBJ reference segments. Only V-J combinations with frequency above 0.0001, covering 99% to 99.2% of repertoires, were analysed. A TCS score was defined as the ratio between F50 (clonal expansion) and ExV (chaos), using BLOSUM62-based TCRdist between CDR3 peptides within each V-J. Welch's t-statistics and random forest reduced around 510 V-J features to 10 to 15, which were used in a naive Bayes classifier (R e1071). TCRdb cleaned the public reads at Q25 with fastp, built clones with MiXCR and kept in-frame beta chains. CDR3 protein sequences are deduplicated, and each keeps its most common genes and DNA. None of the V and J calls come from the authors' own analysis; TCRdb made them. The sample table lists approximately 600,000 distinct CDR3 sequences, around 20% of them with a count of one. The top ten clones comprise more than 30% of the sample.

Broad study findings and their caveats: A model built on a 13 V-J signature distinguished ophthalmopathy from stable hyperthyroidism, reaching around 87% sensitivity and around 82% specificity in cross-validation and 80%/75% in testing. In validation, the model predicted progression to ophthalmopathy with approximately 69% sensitivity and 72% to 85% specificity, a median of roughly seven months before onset. Blood samples also contained most of the expanded thyroid clonotypes (frequency above 0.001), which suggests that blood repertoires may reflect thyroid immune responses. No statistical method was used to fix the sample size in advance, and group allocation was not hidden from the investigators.

The CDR3 goes from the cysteine to the phenylalanine over 12 residues. Only the CDR3 portion is preserved as DNA: 36 bases, with reading frame beginning at the first base. V and J lose 4 bases and 9 bases, and a span of 13 bases separates them. The germline V gene (reference sequence) supplies CDR1 DFQATT and CDR2 SNEGSKA. The TCR was taken from a man aged 25 to 40 with Graves' ophthalmopathy. The sequence is built from TRBV20-1 and TRBJ2-1; a tentative D call is TRBD1 (6 bases match). The sequencing input was blood. DNA sequence: TGCAGTGCTATGGTTCAGGGGCGTGAGCAGTTCTTC. This translates into CSAMVQGREQFF.